The 5 T cell receptor beta chains in this list originate from one sample, sequenced in a study of T cell changes during pregnancy in multiple sclerosis. Libraries were prepared by immunoSEQ multiplex PCR; TCRdb keeps only in-frame clonotypes and omits some of them. The top ten clones hold 0.35% to 0.45% of a sample with 55,000 to 70,000 clones, 93% of them seen once. The source was CD4+ T cells from peripheral blood mononuclear cells, collected before pregnancy. These receptors all come from a female donor with multiple sclerosis, enrolled in a pregnancy study.

The chain combines TRBV7-2 with TRBJ2-6, with 7 positions matching TRBD1. V shed 1 base and J 0 bases; nucleotides not matched to a gene: 6. CDR1 and CDR2 (germline): SGHTA, FQGNSA. CDR3 length equals 18 residues. DNA for the CDR3: TGTGCCAGCAGCTTAGATGCGACAGGGAGCTCTGGGGCCAACGTCCTGACTTTC. This codes for CASSLDATGSSGANVLTF.

This chain joins TRBV20-1 and TRBJ2-3; no definite D call. This CDR3 comprises 11 residues. Germline V gene data show CDR1 as DFQATT and CDR2 as SNEGSKA (reference sequence). V lost 6 bases to trimming and J lost 3 bases, with 7 bases between them. DNA of the CDR3: TGCAGTGCCCAACGGACAGATACGCAGTATTTT. Residues: CSAQRTDTQYF.

The rearrangement uses TRBV29-1 and TRBJ1-2; a possible D gene is TRBD1 (5 bases). This CDR3 is built from 16 residues. Germline CDR1 and CDR2: SQVTM and ANQGSEA. Trimming stripped 4 bases from V and 1 base from J, with 19 bases between. The CDR3 region has the DNA TGCAGCGTTGTTGGCGAAGGGGCGCCCGGTAACTATGGCTACACCTTC. Amino acids: CSVVGEGAPGNYGYTF.

The V and J genes are TRBV5-1 and TRBJ1-1; D unresolved. Germline CDR1 is SGHRS and CDR2 is YFSETQ. The CDR3 runs 13 residues. V lost 0 bases, J lost 1 base, and 4 bases lay in between. In nucleotides, the CDR3 is TGCGCCAGCAGCTTGGCAGGGAACACTGAAGCTTTCTTT. Translating gives CASSLAGNTEAFF.

This clone has only one observation. The chain joins TRBV19 to TRBJ2-3; tentatively, D is TRBD2 (5 bases). This CDR3 spans 14 amino acids. The V gene lost 7 bases and the J gene lost 2 bases, with 13 bases spanning the gap. Germline V gene sequence: CDR1 LNHDA, CDR2 SQIVND (reference sequence). CDR3 DNA sequence: TGTGCCAGTAAGATTAGCGTTACCACAGATACGCAGTATTTT. Its translation is CASKISVTTDTQYF.